One T cell receptor beta chain is described in this entry. Antigen specificity is unknown. The data were produced by immunoSEQ multiplex PCR, yet TCRdb's version contains in-frame clones alone and is incomplete. Among about 130,000 clones listed, roughly 80% were seen once. The source of the sample is a study of T cell responses to AZD1222 COVID-19 vaccine. General study results and limits: It should be noted that donors were predominantly white British and more often female, and clonal diversity was possibly underestimated. Nearly half of spike-specific TCRs reportedly target variant regions that are unmutated in the B.1.351 and B.1.1.7 variants.

With V trimmed by 5 bases and J by 2 bases, 11 bases remained unmatched. Germline V gene data show CDR1 as MDHEN and CDR2 as SYDVKM. The CDR3 runs to 16 residues. The sequence was collected from an adult in good health. Sequenced material: peripheral blood, taken on day 0 of AZD1222 vaccination. V gene TRBV28 combines with J gene TRBJ1-2; 7 bases agree with TRBD1. Written as DNA, the CDR3 is TGTGCCAGCAGTCCCGGACAGGCTCTTGTCAACTATGGCTACACCTTC. It translates to CASSPGQALVNYGYTF.